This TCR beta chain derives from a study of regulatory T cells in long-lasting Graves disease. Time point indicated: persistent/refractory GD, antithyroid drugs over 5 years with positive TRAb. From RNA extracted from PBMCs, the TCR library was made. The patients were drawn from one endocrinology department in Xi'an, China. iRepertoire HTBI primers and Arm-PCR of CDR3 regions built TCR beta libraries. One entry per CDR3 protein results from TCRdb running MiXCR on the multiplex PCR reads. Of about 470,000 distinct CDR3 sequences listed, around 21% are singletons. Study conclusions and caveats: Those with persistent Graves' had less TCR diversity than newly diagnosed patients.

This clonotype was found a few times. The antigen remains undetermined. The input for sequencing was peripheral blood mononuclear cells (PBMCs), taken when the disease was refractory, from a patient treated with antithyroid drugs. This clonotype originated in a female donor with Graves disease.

The CDR3 spells CASSQIPGTLWTDTQYF. The CDR3 DNA reads as TGTGCCAGCAGCCAAATCCCCGGAACTTTATGGACAGATACGCAGTATTTT. The chain has TRBV3-1 and TRBJ2-3; D gene unclear. The CDR3 totals 17 residues. V was pared by 2 bases and J by 3 bases, with 18 bases between. CDR1 and CDR2 (germline): LGHDT, YNNKEL (reference sequence).